This TCR beta chain originates from a study of blood T cell repertoires in COVID-19. Overall study: From the United States, Italy and Spain came samples of acute and convalescent COVID-19. Sources were T cells, B-cell-depleted T cells, or PBMCs; the material itself was cDNA or gDNA.

In the original analysis: Reference gene primer amplification gave estimated nucleated cell counts. Clones were read by immunoSEQ multiplex PCR, and TCRdb kept only the in-frame ones, dropping some. Clone size and V and J calls were adopted from that table, with D and trimming inferred from the DNA. The sample has under 95,000 clones, about 88% seen once. The V end was cut by 5 bases, the J end by 2 bases, with 9 bases between. CDR1 MNHEY and CDR2 SVGEGT come from the germline V gene. The CDR3 sequence is 13 residues long. The chain recombines TRBV6-2 or TRBV6-3 with TRBJ1-1; D remains ambiguous. The source of this sequence is a woman aged 80 or over with acute or convalescent COVID-19. Sequencing was done on a sample of peripheral blood. In DNA form, the CDR3 reads TGTGCCAGCAGTGGCCCAGATAACACTGAAGCTTTCTTT. Residues: CASSGPDNTEAFF.